This TCR beta chain was sequenced during a study of blood T cell repertoires in COVID-19. Study-wide background: Acute and convalescent COVID-19 specimens originated in the United States, Italy and Spain.

The authors' processing: By means of reference gene primer amplification, nucleated cell counts were estimated. The table came from immunoSEQ multiplex PCR; TCRdb's copy has only in-frame clones and leaves some out. The V and J calls and clone size are taken from that table; D and trimming were inferred from the DNA. This table holds over 70,000 clones, roughly 85% found once. Seattle patients were enrolled while actively infected and followed longitudinally. The CDR3 is made up of 17 amino acids, end residues included. This clone has just a few counts. The DNA is left out, because the CDR3 cannot be placed on it with certainty; the CDR3 is given as TCRdb lists it.

The rearrangement joins TRBV1 to TRBJ2-3; TRBD2 is the table's D call and was not checked against the DNA. TRBV1 is described as a pseudogene. Sequenced: peripheral blood. This TCR was recovered from a man aged 55-75 years with COVID-19, enrolled during active disease. This chain's CDR3 is CTSSQFGSGSFADTQYF.